These 29 T cell receptor beta chains were sequenced from one sample in a study of blood T cell repertoires in COVID-19 (dated by TCRdb to 2019 to 2021). The library relied on the immunoSEQ multiplex PCR assay. The table comes from immuneACCESS by way of TCRdb, which keeps in-frame sequences with V and J called. Part of the clones is missing from these tables; in studies checked, under half for an unresolved V gene and the rest for unknown reasons. Within this sample are 360,000 or so clones, with about 88% of them counted one time only. In total, the top ten clones hold about 2.7% of the sample. The sample consisted of PBMCs or T cells enriched from blood (not recorded which). These receptors came from a woman aged 30 to 39 who had recovered from COVID-19.

The V gene is TRBV19, the J gene TRBJ2-7, with 9 bases matching TRBD2. The V gene end was trimmed by 2 bases and the J gene end by 2 bases; junction bases not matched to a gene: 4. Germline V gene data show CDR1 as LNHDA and CDR2 as SQIVND (reference sequence). This CDR3 is built from 15 residues. CDR3 in DNA: TGTGCCAGTAGTATACGGCCTAGCGGGACCTACGAGCAGTACTTC. Protein sequence: CASSIRPSGTYEQYF. Filled out from reference TRBV19 and TRBJ2-7, the complete variable domain reads DGGITQSPKYLFRKEGQNVTLSCEQNLNHDAMYWYRQDPGQGLRLIYYSQIVNDFQKGDIAEGYSVSREKKESFPLTVTSAQKNPTAFYLCASSIRPSGTYEQYFGPGTRLTVT.

The rearrangement joins TRBV29-1 to TRBJ1-1; tentatively, D is TRBD1 (5 bases). Germline V gene data show CDR1 as SQVTM and CDR2 as ANQGSEA. The germline V and J ends were trimmed by 4 bases and 0 bases, with 15 bases remaining between them. The CDR3 spans 15 residues. The CDR3 DNA sequence: TGCAGCGTTGGGCCAGGGTGGGGTATGAACACTGAAGCTTTCTTT. This codes for CSVGPGWGMNTEAFF.

The rearrangement uses TRBV10-3 and TRBJ1-1, with D unresolved. This CDR3 is built from 14 residues. Germline CDR1 is ENHRY and CDR2 is SYGVKD. V was trimmed by 7 bases and J by 4 bases, leaving 16 bases between them. The CDR3 nucleotides are TGTGCCATCACCAGGAATTCGGAGGGCACTGAAGCTTTCTTT. It yields the protein CAITRNSEGTEAFF.

This clone was seen a few times. The rearrangement joins TRBV19 to TRBJ2-7; TRBD1 agrees at 7 bases. CDR3 length equals 14 residues. CDR1 and CDR2 (germline): LNHDA, SQIVND (reference sequence). Trimming took 3 bases from V and 0 from J; bases not matched to a gene: 2. CDR3: CASSIGDSSYEQYF. In nucleotides, the CDR3 is TGTGCCAGTAGTATCGGGGACAGCTCCTACGAGCAGTACTTC.

The V gene is TRBV28, the J gene TRBJ1-5; D remains ambiguous. This CDR3 comprises 13 residues. The germline V gene has CDR1 MDHEN and CDR2 SYDVKM. V shed 2 bases and J shed 6 bases, with 8 bases lying between them. CDR3 bases: TGTGCCAGCAGTTTAGCGGGAACTCAGCCCCAGCATTTT. Encoded protein: CASSLAGTQPQHF.

This chain connects TRBV7-3 to TRBJ2-1; a possible D gene is TRBD1 (6 bases). V dropped 6 bases and J dropped 2 bases, with 11 bases sitting between them. Germline CDR1 reads SGHTA; CDR2 reads FQGTGA. The CDR3 loop spans 14 amino acids. CDR3 DNA: TGTGCCAGCAGATTCCGGGACACCTACAATGAGCAGTTCTTC. The encoded protein is CASRFRDTYNEQFF.

The gene calls are TRBV28 and TRBJ2-7, with 7 bases lining up with TRBD1. With V trimmed by 5 bases and J by 3 bases, 7 bases remained unmatched. Germline V gives CDR1 MDHEN, CDR2 SYDVKM. This CDR3 spans 14 amino acids. The CDR3 DNA is TGTGCCAGCAGTCTGCCACAGGGGTTCTACGAGCAGTACTTC. The encoded protein is CASSLPQGFYEQYF.

The rearrangement joins TRBV6-5 to TRBJ2-5; maybe TRBD1 (5 bases). The germline V and J ends were trimmed by 8 bases and 7 bases, with 11 bases remaining between them. The CDR3 covers 11 residues. The germline V gene encodes CDR1 MNHEY and CDR2 SVGAGI. CDR3 in amino acids: CASSTQGTQYF. CDR3 DNA: TGTGCCAGCTCCACGCAGGGGACCCAGTACTTC.

This rearrangement joins TRBV2 to TRBJ1-5, with TRBD1 identical over 9 bases. Unmatched junction bases numbered 8, after V lost 6 bases and J lost 5 bases. The CDR3 is 15 residues long. Germline V gene data show CDR1 as SNHLY and CDR2 as FYNNEI. The CDR3 sequence: CASSPPTGGHQPQHF. Written as DNA, the CDR3 is TGTGCCAGCAGCCCCCCGACAGGGGGGCATCAGCCCCAGCATTTT.

The chain joins TRBV13 to TRBJ2-5; 9 bases are a match to TRBD1. The CDR3 consists of 14 residues. Germline CDR1 is PRHDT and CDR2 is FYEKMQ (reference sequence). The V segment lost 4 bases and the J segment 4 bases; nucleotides outside the gene matches: 4. The CDR3 nucleotides read TGTGCCAGCAGCTCACAGGGGGCGAGAGAGACCCAGTACTTC. Translated: CASSSQGARETQYF.

V and J are TRBV12-3 or TRBV12-4 and TRBJ1-4; possibly TRBD1 for D (6 bases). CDR3 length equals 12 residues. V lost 6 bases and J 6 bases, leaving 8 bases between the germline ends. The CDR3 region is CASSNRDEKLFF. The CDR3 DNA reads TGTGCCAGCAGCAACAGGGATGAAAAACTGTTTTTT.

The table lists this clone with a count of one. This chain links TRBV19 with TRBJ2-1; D possibly corresponds to TRBD2 (6 bases). The germline CDR1 and CDR2 sequences are LNHDA and SQIVND (reference sequence). The CDR3 totals 18 residues. Trimming left V 3 bases short and J 7 bases short, with 25 bases between. CDR3 coding DNA: TGTGCCAGTAGTATGCCCCATGGGTGGGGAGGAGATAGGAATGAGCAGTTCTTC. Translation: CASSMPHGWGGDRNEQFF.

The gene calls are TRBV27 and TRBJ2-3; 13 bases are a match to TRBD2. In germline, CDR1 is MNHEY, CDR2 SMNVEV (reference sequence). This CDR3 is built from 17 residues. After removal of 6 bases from V and 0 bases from J, the junction contained 6 bases not matched to a gene. The CDR3 spells CASSLLAGGRSTDTQYF. CDR3 coding DNA: TGTGCCAGCAGCTTACTAGCGGGGGGGCGGAGCACAGATACGCAGTATTTT.

The gene calls are TRBV10-3 and TRBJ2-2; 8 bases map to TRBD2. This CDR3 is 15 amino acids long. Germline CDR1 is ENHRY and CDR2 is SYGVKD. With 5 bases clipped from V and 6 bases from J, the junction kept 8 bases outside the gene matches. CDR3 in DNA: TGTGCCATCAGTACCGGGACTAGGAGGGCCGGGGAGCTGTTTTTT. Its protein is CAISTGTRRAGELFF.

V and J are TRBV19 and TRBJ2-7; 7 bases match TRBD2. The germline V gene encodes CDR1 LNHDA and CDR2 SQIVND (reference sequence). This CDR3 comprises 15 residues. Trimming cost V 1 base and J 0 bases; bases outside gene matches: 3. Written as DNA, the CDR3 is TGTGCCAGTAGTATAGCTCGCGGGAGCTCCTACGAGCAGTACTTC. Translated: CASSIARGSSYEQYF.

The J gene is TRBJ2-3, the V gene TRBV10-3; possibly TRBD2 for D (6 bases). The CDR3 consists of 14 residues. V lost 5 bases, J lost 5 bases, and 14 bases lay in between. From germline, CDR1 is ENHRY and CDR2 SYGVKD. In DNA, the CDR3 is TGTGCCATCAGTTGGGGGGACGGGTTAGATACGCAGTATTTT. Translating it yields CAISWGDGLDTQYF.

The sample holds a few counts of this clone. The chain couples TRBV19 to TRBJ2-3; 14 bases agree with TRBD2. CDR3 length: 17 amino acids. Germline V gene sequence: CDR1 LNHDA, CDR2 SQIVND (reference sequence). With 3 bases clipped from V and 2 bases from J, the junction kept 4 bases outside the gene matches. The CDR3 here is CASSIGTSGGYTDTQYF. For the CDR3, the DNA is TGTGCCAGTAGTATTGGGACTAGCGGGGGCTACACAGATACGCAGTATTTT.

This clone was recorded a few times. This chain connects TRBV7-2 to TRBJ1-2, with 7 bases aligning to TRBD1. The junction had 6 bases not matched to a gene; V was cut back by 1 base and J by 4 bases. CDR1 and CDR2 from the germline V gene are SGHTA and FQGNSA. The CDR3 is 15 amino acids. CDR3 bases: TGTGCCAGCAGCTTAGTAGGGGGACAGTCCTATGGCTACACCTTC. Translating gives CASSLVGGQSYGYTF.

The rearrangement joins TRBV27 to TRBJ2-7; 9 nucleotides match TRBD1. Per germline, CDR1 MNHEY and CDR2 SMNVEV (reference sequence). The V segment lost 5 bases and the J segment 5 bases; nucleotides outside the gene matches: 13. The CDR3 contains 16 residues. CDR3 nucleotides: TGTGCCAGCAGTGCCTACCGGGACAGGGTGCAGGACGAGCAGTACTTC. Its translation: CASSAYRDRVQDEQYF.

As regards this clone: Other DNA variants within this sample encode the same CDR3. The V call is TRBV27, the J call TRBJ2-7; D gene unclear. This CDR3 is 11 amino acids long. In germline, CDR1 is MNHEY, CDR2 SMNVEV (reference sequence). V lost 4 bases and J lost 2, with 3 bases in between. In DNA, the CDR3 is TGTGCCAGCAGTTCCGCCTACGAGCAGTACTTC. This encodes CASSSAYEQYF.

This chain connects TRBV6-5 to TRBJ1-2; 12 bases align to TRBD1. J was trimmed by 5 bases and V by 6 bases; bases with no gene match: 7. Germline CDR1 MNHEY, CDR2 SVGAGI. This CDR3 comprises 15 residues. The CDR3 spells CASSLGTGGVYGYTF. The CDR3 coding sequence is TGTGCCAGCAGCCTTGGGACAGGGGGCGTATATGGCTACACCTTC.

In its sample, this clone was seen once. This sequence joins TRBV5-6 and TRBJ2-5; TRBD2 might be the D (6 bases). Germline CDR1 SGHDT, CDR2 YYEEEE. V was pared by 6 bases and J by 4 bases, with 16 bases between. The CDR3 consists of 14 residues. CDR3 region: CASTGGPHGETQYF. DNA of the CDR3: TGTGCCAGCACAGGAGGGCCGCATGGAGAGACCCAGTACTTC.

CDR3 nucleotides: TGTGCCAGCTCACCACCAATATTAGCCCAAGAGACCCAGTACTTC. It is translated as CASSPPILAQETQYF. The chain employs TRBV18 and TRBJ2-5, with D hard to call. The CDR3 loop spans 15 amino acids. CDR1 is KGHSH and CDR2 is LQKENI in the germline V gene. Deletions cut 0 bases from V and 1 base from J, with 9 bases between. The variable domain in full, completed from reference TRBV18 and TRBJ2-5, reads NAGVMQNPRHLVRRRGQEARLRCSPMKGHSHVYWYRQLPEEGLKFMVYLQKENIIDESGMPKERFSAEFPKEGPSILRIQQVVRGDSAAYFCASSPPILAQETQYFGPGTRLLVL.

The J gene is TRBJ1-6, the V gene TRBV30; D might be TRBD1 (5 bases). V was shortened by 4 bases and J by 9 bases, with 16 bases between the two germline ends. There are 14 residues in the CDR3. The V gene's germline CDR1 is GTSNPN and CDR2 SVGIG (reference sequence). The CDR3 spells CAWKAGSGGSPLHF. The CDR3 DNA follows: TGTGCCTGGAAGGCGGGCTCCGGGGGTTCACCCCTCCACTTT.

J is TRBJ2-1 and V is TRBV20-1, with 7 bases identical to TRBD2. CDR3 length: 14 amino acids. Germline assignment: CDR1 DFQATT and CDR2 SNEGSKA (reference sequence). V lost 5 bases and J lost 3; bases outside the gene matches: 7. The chain's CDR3 is CSARGGGSYNEQFF. The DNA of the CDR3 is TGCAGTGCTCGTGGGGGGGGAAGCTACAATGAGCAGTTCTTC.

The V and J genes are TRBV4-2 and TRBJ1-4, with 7 bases identical to TRBD1. The CDR3 is 15 residues long. Per germline, CDR1 LGHNA and CDR2 YNFKEQ. With 6 bases clipped from V and 6 bases from J, the junction kept 10 bases outside the gene matches. CDR3 sequence: CASSPPGTDYEKLFF. In DNA form, the CDR3 reads TGTGCCAGCAGTCCCCCCGGGACAGATTATGAAAAACTGTTTTTT.

The chain links TRBV20-1 to TRBJ2-3, with 8 nucleotides matching TRBD2. Germline CDR1 reads DFQATT; CDR2 reads SNEGSKA (reference sequence). J gave up 4 bases and V 3 bases, and 9 bases lay outside the gene matches. This CDR3 has 15 amino acids. The chain's CDR3 is CSASIQRGWADTQYF. DNA for the CDR3: TGCAGTGCTAGTATCCAGCGGGGGTGGGCAGATACGCAGTATTTT.

This clone appeared a single time. The chain couples TRBV28 to TRBJ2-7; D may be TRBD1 (5 bases). The V gene's germline CDR1 is MDHEN and CDR2 SYDVKM. The CDR3 covers 12 residues. V was trimmed by 2 bases and J by 6 bases, leaving 8 bases between them. The CDR3 coding sequence is TGTGCCAGCAGTTTAATTCAGGGCGAGCAGTACTTC. Its protein product is CASSLIQGEQYF.

The rearrangement uses TRBV25-1 and TRBJ2-1; D is possibly TRBD1 (6 bases). The V end lost 7 bases, the J end lost 2 bases, and 12 bases lay between the germline ends. CDR3 size: 14 residues. Germline loops: CDR1 MGHDK, CDR2 SYGVNS. CDR3 in amino acids: CASTSGTTYNEQFF. In nucleotides, the CDR3 is TGTGCCAGCACCTCCGGGACAACCTACAATGAGCAGTTCTTC.